This passage covers 20 T cell receptor beta chains from one sample sequenced in a study of OX40 agonist ivuxolimab in advanced cancers. The assay was immunoSEQ multiplex PCR, and TCRdb's table has in-frame clones only and misses some. Of roughly 92,000 clones in the sample, roughly 90% were seen once. This material consisted of CD4+ or CD8+ T cells sorted from blood, taken in a trial of the OX40 agonist ivuxolimab. These receptors were taken from an adult with an advanced solid tumor such as melanoma, head and neck, liver or kidney cancer.

This rearrangement joins TRBV10-3 to TRBJ2-2; D call uncertain. The CDR3 length is 15 residues. The V and J ends lost 2 bases and 0 bases respectively, with 7 bases between them. Germline V gene lookup returns CDR1 ENHRY and CDR2 SYGVKD. The CDR3 nucleotides read TGTGCCATCAGTGAGGACCCCGCGAACACCGGGGAGCTGTTTTTT. Translated: CAISEDPANTGELFF.

The chain has TRBV12-2 and TRBJ1-3. TRBV12-2 is an annotated pseudogene. The CDR3 is 17 amino acids. CDR3: CASRLARPRGAGNTIYF. The DNA for the CDR3 is TGTGCAAGTCGCTTAGCCCGCCCGAGGGGAGCTGGAAACACCATATATTTT.

The CDR3 nucleotides are TGCAGCGTTGTATACTCCTACGAGCAGTACTTC. This codes for CSVVYSYEQYF. The rearrangement joins TRBV29-1 to TRBJ2-7; D remains unclear. The CDR3 contains 11 residues. CDR1 and CDR2 from the germline V gene are SQVTM and ANQGSEA. V was shortened by 4 bases and J by 0 bases, with 4 bases between the two germline ends.

This clone was recorded a few times. V gene TRBV11-2 combines with J gene TRBJ2-7; no definite D call. CDR3 length equals 11 residues. The germline CDR1 and CDR2 sequences are SGHAT and FQNNGV. Trimming cost V 5 bases and J 2 bases, with 4 bases left between them. The CDR3 sequence is CASSATYEQYF. The CDR3 DNA reads as TGTGCCAGCAGCGCCACCTACGAGCAGTACTTC.

The chain carries TRBV4-3 and TRBJ1-1, with D unresolved. CDR1 is LGHNA, CDR2 YSLEER, per germline. Trimming removed 0 bases at V and 5 bases at J, with 16 bases between. The CDR3 consists of 16 residues. Here the CDR3 reads CASSQEVRSGETEAFF. The CDR3 nucleotides are TGCGCCAGCAGCCAAGAGGTTCGGTCAGGTGAAACTGAAGCTTTCTTT.

The chain carries TRBV28 and TRBJ2-3; D unresolved. Germline V lookup: CDR1 MDHEN, CDR2 SYDVKM. V was pared by 6 bases and J by 3 bases, with 13 bases between. CDR3 length: 14 residues. The DNA of the CDR3 is TGTGCCAGCAGCTCTACTCTCGGGACAGATACGCAGTATTTT. It specifies CASSSTLGTDTQYF.

The chain combines TRBV7-9 with TRBJ2-7, with D perhaps TRBD2 (5 bases). Trimming took 4 bases from V and 3 from J, leaving 10 bases between them. Germline-derived CDR1 and CDR2 are SEHNR and FQNEAQ (reference sequence). This CDR3 comprises 13 residues. CDR3: CASSSGTGYEQYF. CDR3 bases: TGTGCCAGCAGCTCGGGAACCGGCTACGAGCAGTACTTC.

CDR3 in amino acids: CASSFGQGIGVNYGYTF. Written as DNA, the CDR3 is TGTGCCAGCAGTTTCGGACAGGGCATAGGGGTGAACTATGGCTACACCTTC. V is TRBV27 and J is TRBJ1-2; 8 bases line up with TRBD1. CDR3 length equals 17 residues. Germline CDR1 and CDR2: MNHEY and SMNVEV (reference sequence). V lost 3 bases and J lost 2; bases outside the gene matches: 11.

The chain uses TRBV4-1 and TRBJ2-1; 9 bases match TRBD2. Germline CDR1 reads MGHRA; CDR2 reads YSYEKL. Trimming at V came to 1 base and at J to 7 bases, leaving 8 bases not matched to a gene. This CDR3 spans 16 amino acids. The DNA for the CDR3 is TGCGCCAGCAGCCAAGTTGGCGGGAGGGAGGGGAATGAGCAGTTCTTC. Its protein is CASSQVGGREGNEQFF.

The gene calls are TRBV5-1 and TRBJ2-7; the D is unclear. V lost 0 bases and J lost 2, with 9 bases in between. The CDR3 has 14 residues. In germline, CDR1 is SGHRS, CDR2 YFSETQ. The CDR3 DNA reads as TGCGCCAGCAGCTTGGGGTGGGGTCCCTACGAGCAGTACTTC. This sequence encodes CASSLGWGPYEQYF. Combining the CDR3 with reference TRBV5-1 and TRBJ2-7 gives the whole variable domain KAGVTQTPRYLIKTRGQQVTLSCSPISGHRSVSWYQQTPGQGLQFLFEYFSETQRNKGNFPGRFSGRQFSNSRSEMNVSTLELGDSALYLCASSLGWGPYEQYFGPGTRLTVT.

This clone has just one count. The V and J genes are TRBV2 and TRBJ2-1; 13 nucleotides align to TRBD2. V dropped 4 bases and J dropped 7; count of bases not matched to a gene: 1. The V gene's germline CDR1 is SNHLY and CDR2 FYNNEI. The CDR3 covers 14 residues. CDR3 DNA sequence: TGTGCCAGCAGTGTGACTAGCGGGGGGAATGAGCAGTTCTTC. As protein: CASSVTSGGNEQFF.

This clone was detected only once. The rearrangement links TRBV6-1 to TRBJ1-5; no reliable D call. The V and J ends lost 2 bases and 7 bases respectively, with 6 bases between them. Germline CDR1 MNHNS, CDR2 SASEGT. The CDR3 is 12 residues long. This CDR3 is CASSELGQPQHF. Written as DNA, the CDR3 is TGTGCCAGCAGTGAATTGGGGCAGCCCCAGCATTTT.

The chain joins TRBV13 to TRBJ2-5; 7 bases match TRBD2. This CDR3 contains 14 residues. Germline V gives CDR1 PRHDT, CDR2 FYEKMQ (reference sequence). V trimming: 1 base; J trimming: 2 bases; junction bases outside the gene matches: 1. The CDR3 spells CASSLAGGQETQYF. The CDR3 region has the DNA TGTGCCAGCAGCTTAGCGGGGGGACAAGAGACCCAGTACTTC.

This chain joins TRBV27 and TRBJ1-1; D remains unclear. This CDR3 region has 13 residues. The germline V gene has CDR1 MNHEY and CDR2 SMNVEV (reference sequence). Between the trimmed V and J ends, which lost 2 bases and 1 base, there was a span of 5 bases. The CDR3 nucleotides read TGTGCCAGCAGTTTAAACGAGAACACTGAAGCTTTCTTT. This translates into CASSLNENTEAFF.

This rearrangement joins TRBV10-3 to TRBJ2-5; D gene uncertain. The end of the DNA fits TRBJ2-7 better, so the J call may be wrong. The germline V gene encodes CDR1 ENHRY and CDR2 SYGVKD. The CDR3 is 12 residues long. The CDR3 DNA reads TGTGCCACCCAAGCCGACCGGGTCGAGCAGTACTTC. It specifies CATQADRVEQYF.

The chain is built from TRBV5-1 and TRBJ2-1; the D gene is possibly TRBD1 (6 bases). From germline, CDR1 is SGHRS and CDR2 YFSETQ. The CDR3 runs to 15 residues. V lost 1 base and J lost 7, with 15 bases in between. The CDR3 reads CASSLFPRGRNEQFF. The DNA of the CDR3 is TGCGCCAGCAGCTTGTTTCCCAGGGGACGTAATGAGCAGTTCTTC. The full variable domain, its missing parts supplied by reference TRBV5-1 and TRBJ2-1, is KAGVTQTPRYLIKTRGQQVTLSCSPISGHRSVSWYQQTPGQGLQFLFEYFSETQRNKGNFPGRFSGRQFSNSRSEMNVSTLELGDSALYLCASSLFPRGRNEQFFGPGTRLTVL.

The V gene is TRBV2, the J gene TRBJ1-5; the D is unclear. The CDR3 runs to 14 residues. Trimming pared 4 bases from V and 0 bases from J, leaving 7 bases between. CDR1 SNHLY and CDR2 FYNNEI come from the germline V gene. The CDR3 loop is CASSAEDSNQPQHF. CDR3 nucleotides: TGTGCCAGCAGTGCAGAGGATAGCAATCAGCCCCAGCATTTT.

This clone is medium-sized. The genes are TRBV9 and TRBJ1-1; D is possibly TRBD1 (6 bases). The CDR3 consists of 14 residues. Germline V gives CDR1 SGDLS, CDR2 YYNGEE. The V and J ends lost 0 bases and 8 bases respectively, with 14 bases between them. The CDR3 DNA reads TGTGCCAGCAGCGTAGCTCCACAGGGACGGGAAGCTTTCTTT. This encodes CASSVAPQGREAFF.

This chain connects TRBV6-1 to TRBJ2-7; 9 bases align to TRBD2. This CDR3 contains 15 residues. The junction had 3 bases not matched to a gene; V was cut back by 1 base and J by 2 bases. CDR1 and CDR2 from the germline V gene are MNHNS and SASEGT. CDR3: CASSEELAGPYEQYF. The CDR3 DNA is TGTGCCAGCAGTGAAGAACTAGCGGGCCCCTACGAGCAGTACTTC.

The chain carries TRBV11-2 and TRBJ2-1; 12 bases agree with TRBD2. The CDR3 contains 16 residues. V gave up 1 base and J gave up 8 bases; unmatched junction bases: 6. Per the germline V gene, CDR1 is SGHAT and CDR2 is FQNNGV. The CDR3 nucleotides read TGTGCCAGCAGCTTAGGCCGACTAGCGGGAGCGGATGAGCAGTTCTTC. The encoded protein is CASSLGRLAGADEQFF. Filled out from reference TRBV11-2 and TRBJ2-1, the complete variable domain reads EAGVAQSPRYKIIEKRQSVAFWCNPISGHATLYWYQQILGQGPKLLIQFQNNGVVDDSQLPKDRFSAERLKGVDSTLKIQPAKLEDSAVYLCASSLGRLAGADEQFFGPGTRLTVL.